Below, 9 T cell receptor beta chains from the same sample are listed, as sequenced in a study of CD4 and CD8 cells across lung adenocarcinoma regions. TCRdb analysed the PCR reads with MiXCR anew, one entry per CDR3 protein. The sample holds around 20,000 distinct CDR3 sequences, approximately 50% seen once. The sequenced sample consisted of CD8+ T cells from the margin of a lung tumor. Receptors were obtained from a male donor with lung adenocarcinoma. The CD4 and CD8 labels of this study may be unreliable.

The CDR3 protein is CAISESGAETQYF. Written as DNA, the CDR3 is TGTGCCATCAGTGAGTCCGGGGCCGAGACCCAGTACTTC. This chain joins TRBV10-3 and TRBJ2-1, with D tentatively TRBD1 or TRBD2 (5 bases each). The DNA end is a closer match to TRBJ2-5, so the J assignment may be wrong. Per the germline V gene, CDR1 is ENHRY and CDR2 is SYGVKD. CDR3 size: 13 residues.

The chain couples TRBV6-1 to TRBJ2-3, with unresolved D. The V end lost 1 base, the J end lost 5 bases, and 13 bases lay between the germline ends. The CDR3 spans 15 residues. In germline, CDR1 is MNHNS, CDR2 SASEGT. The CDR3 loop is CASSEVGHHLDTQYF. In DNA form, the CDR3 reads TGTGCCAGCAGTGAAGTCGGGCATCATCTAGATACGCAGTATTTT.

This clonotype has just a few counts. The chain couples TRBV12-3 or TRBV12-4 to TRBJ2-3; TRBD2 matches 14 bases. This CDR3 region has 17 residues. V trimming: 6 bases; J trimming: 1 base; junction bases outside the gene matches: 6. CDR3 protein: CASRRGLAGAGTDTQYF. The CDR3 nucleotides read TGTGCCAGCAGGAGGGGACTAGCGGGAGCAGGCACAGATACGCAGTATTTT.

The rearrangement links TRBV4-1 to TRBJ2-1; 10 bases fit TRBD2. The junction had 10 bases not matched to a gene; V was cut back by 4 bases and J by 1 base. This CDR3 has 18 residues. Germline V gives CDR1 MGHRA, CDR2 YSYEKL. CDR3 nucleotides: TGCGCCAGCAGCCTTCGGACTAGCGGAGTTCTTTCCTACAATGAGCAGTTCTTC. Translating it yields CASSLRTSGVLSYNEQFF.

This clonotype was seen many times. The gene calls are TRBV9 and TRBJ2-5; 9 bases are shared with TRBD2. The CDR3 runs 15 residues. Germline V gene lookup returns CDR1 SGDLS and CDR2 YYNGEE. The J segment lost 5 bases and the V segment lost 0 bases, leaving 5 bases of the junction unmatched. CDR3 residues: CASSVDSGRKETQYF. In nucleotides, the CDR3 is TGTGCCAGCAGCGTAGATAGCGGGAGAAAGGAGACCCAGTACTTC.

This clonotype has only a few counts. J is TRBJ2-1 and V is TRBV6-5; no definite D call. The germline CDR1 and CDR2 sequences are MNHEY and SVGAGI. The germline V and J ends were trimmed by 1 base and 6 bases, with 10 bases remaining between them. The CDR3 sequence is 14 residues long. CDR3 sequence reads: CASSYLGGRNEQFF. Written as DNA, the CDR3 is TGTGCCAGCAGTTACTTGGGCGGACGCAATGAGCAGTTCTTC.

This clonotype was found a few times. This chain uses TRBV27 with TRBJ1-4; no reliable D call. The CDR3 covers 14 residues. Trimming shortened V by 0 bases and J by 8 bases, and 10 bases separated the two germline ends. Germline V gene data show CDR1 as MNHEY and CDR2 as SMNVEV (reference sequence). This chain's CDR3 is CASSLSGFGEKLFF. The CDR3 bases are TGTGCCAGCAGTTTATCAGGTTTTGGAGAAAAACTGTTTTTT.

Notes on this clonotype: Because it lacks the conserved phenylalanine or tryptophan at the end, this CDR3 is likely a read error. It is unclear where the CDR3 begins or ends on the DNA, so no DNA is shown, and the CDR3 is as TCRdb lists it. The genes are TRBV27 and TRBJ2-1; the DNA was not compared with TRBD2, the D call given in the table. The CDR3 is 10 amino acids in total, end residues counted. Germline lookup yields CDR1 MNHEY and CDR2 SMNVEV (reference sequence). CDR3 residues: CASSRTSGRP.

Concerning this clonotype itself: A much larger clone lies one base from this, so it may be a read error. The rearrangement joins TRBV6-1 to TRBJ1-2; TRBD1 aligns across 7 bases. V was pared by 7 bases and J by 7 bases, with 12 bases of the junction left unmatched. The germline V gene encodes CDR1 MNHNS and CDR2 SASEGT. CDR3 size: 14 residues. CDR3 nucleotides: TGTGCCAGCACCCTGACAGGGAATCATGGTGGCTACACCTTC. Translated, it gives CASTLTGNHGGYTF.